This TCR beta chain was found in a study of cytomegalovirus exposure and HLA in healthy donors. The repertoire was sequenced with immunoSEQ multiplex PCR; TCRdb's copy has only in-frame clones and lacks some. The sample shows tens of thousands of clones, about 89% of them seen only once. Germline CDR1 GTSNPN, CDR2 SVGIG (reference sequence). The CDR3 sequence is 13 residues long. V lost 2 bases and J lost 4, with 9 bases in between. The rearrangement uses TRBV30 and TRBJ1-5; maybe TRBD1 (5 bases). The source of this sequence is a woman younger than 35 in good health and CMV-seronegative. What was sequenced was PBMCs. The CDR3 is CAWSSTVNQPQHF. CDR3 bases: TGTGCCTGGAGTTCGACAGTGAATCAGCCCCAGCATTTT.